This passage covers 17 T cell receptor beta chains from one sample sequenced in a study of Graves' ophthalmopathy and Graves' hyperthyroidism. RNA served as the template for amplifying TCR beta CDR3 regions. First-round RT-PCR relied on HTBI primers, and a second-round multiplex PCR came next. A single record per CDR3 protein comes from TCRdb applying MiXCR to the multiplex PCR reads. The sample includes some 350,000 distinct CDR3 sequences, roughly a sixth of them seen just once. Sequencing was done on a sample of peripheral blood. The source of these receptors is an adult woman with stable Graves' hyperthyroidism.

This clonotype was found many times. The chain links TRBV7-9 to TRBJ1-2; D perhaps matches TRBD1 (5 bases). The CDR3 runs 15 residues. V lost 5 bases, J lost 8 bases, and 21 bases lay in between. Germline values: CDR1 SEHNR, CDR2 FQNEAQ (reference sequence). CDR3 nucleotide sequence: TGTGCCAGCAGCCGAGCGGGAGTCCAGGGAGACGGCTACACCTTC. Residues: CASSRAGVQGDGYTF.

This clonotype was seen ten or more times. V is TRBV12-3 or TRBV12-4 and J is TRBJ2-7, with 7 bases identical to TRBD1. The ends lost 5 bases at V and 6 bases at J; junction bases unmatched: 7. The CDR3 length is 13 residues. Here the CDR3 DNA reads TGTGCCAGCAGTCCGGGGACAGCCTCCGAGCAGTACTTC. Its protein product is CASSPGTASEQYF.

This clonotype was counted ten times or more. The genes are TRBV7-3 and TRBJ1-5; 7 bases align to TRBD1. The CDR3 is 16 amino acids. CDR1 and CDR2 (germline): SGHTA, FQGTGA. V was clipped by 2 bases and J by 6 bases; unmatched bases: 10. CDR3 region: CASSLRSGGRAQPQHF. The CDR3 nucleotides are TGTGCCAGCAGCTTACGGTCAGGGGGACGCGCTCAGCCCCAGCATTTT.

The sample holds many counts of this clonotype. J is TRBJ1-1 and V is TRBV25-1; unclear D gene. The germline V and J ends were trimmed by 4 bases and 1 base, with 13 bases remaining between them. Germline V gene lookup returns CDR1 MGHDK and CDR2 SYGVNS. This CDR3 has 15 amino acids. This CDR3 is CASSAGGRPNTEAFF. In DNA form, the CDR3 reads TGTGCCAGCAGTGCGGGAGGCAGACCGAACACTGAAGCTTTCTTT. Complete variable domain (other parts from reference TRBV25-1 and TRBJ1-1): EADIYQTPRYLVIGTGKKITLECSQTMGHDKMYWYQQDPGMELHLIHYSYGVNSTEKGDLSSESTVSRIRTEHFPLTLESARPSHTSQYLCASSAGGRPNTEAFFGQGTRLTVV.

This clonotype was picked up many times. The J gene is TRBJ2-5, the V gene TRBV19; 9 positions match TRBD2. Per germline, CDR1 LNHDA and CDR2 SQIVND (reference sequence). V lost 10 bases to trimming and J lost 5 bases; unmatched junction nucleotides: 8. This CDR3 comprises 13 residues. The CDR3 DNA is TGTGCCACAGAGACGGCGGGGGGGGAGACCCAGTACTTC. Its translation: CATETAGGETQYF.

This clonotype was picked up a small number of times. Here the CDR3 DNA reads TGTGCCAGCAGCTTAGTGCTCGGGGCCCAAGAGACCCAGTACTTC. Amino acid sequence: CASSLVLGAQETQYF. V and J are TRBV7-9 and TRBJ2-5; tentatively, D is TRBD1 or TRBD2 (5 bases each). V was clipped by 1 base and J by 1 base, with 10 bases between them. The length of the CDR3 is 15 residues. Per germline, CDR1 SEHNR and CDR2 FQNEAQ (reference sequence).

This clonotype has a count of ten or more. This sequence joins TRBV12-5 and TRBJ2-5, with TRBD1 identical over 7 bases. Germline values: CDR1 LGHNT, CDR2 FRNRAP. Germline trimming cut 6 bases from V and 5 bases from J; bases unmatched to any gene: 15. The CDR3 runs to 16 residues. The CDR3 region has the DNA TGTGCTAGTGGCTCCCCTCCCTACAGGGGACGGGAGACCCAGTACTTC. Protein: CASGSPPYRGRETQYF.

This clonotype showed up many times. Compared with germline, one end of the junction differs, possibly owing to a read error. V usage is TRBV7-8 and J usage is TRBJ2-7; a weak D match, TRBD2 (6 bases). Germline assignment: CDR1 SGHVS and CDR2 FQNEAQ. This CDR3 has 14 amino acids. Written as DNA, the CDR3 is TGTGCCAGCAGCTCCCGCGGGGTCTCCTACGAGCAATACTTC. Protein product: CASSSRGVSYEQYF. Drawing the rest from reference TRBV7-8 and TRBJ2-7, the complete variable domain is GAGVSQSPRYKVAKRGQDVALRCDPISGHVSLFWYQQALGQGPEFLTYFQNEAQLDKSGLPSDRFFAERPEGSVSTLKIQRTQQEDSAVYLCASSSRGVSYEQYFGPGTRLTVT.

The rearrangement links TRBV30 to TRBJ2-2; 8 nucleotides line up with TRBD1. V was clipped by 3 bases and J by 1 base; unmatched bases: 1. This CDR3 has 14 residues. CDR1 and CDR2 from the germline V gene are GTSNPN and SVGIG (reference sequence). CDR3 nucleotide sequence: TGTGCCTGGAGAGGACAGGGGAACACCGGGGAGCTGTTTTTT. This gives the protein CAWRGQGNTGELFF.

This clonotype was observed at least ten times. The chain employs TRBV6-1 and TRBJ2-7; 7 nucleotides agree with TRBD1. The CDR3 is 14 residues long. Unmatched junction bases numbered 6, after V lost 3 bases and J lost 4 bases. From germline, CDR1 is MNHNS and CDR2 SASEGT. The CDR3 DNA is TGTGCCAGCAGTGACCAGGGGGTTACGTACGAGCAGTACTTC. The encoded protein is CASSDQGVTYEQYF.

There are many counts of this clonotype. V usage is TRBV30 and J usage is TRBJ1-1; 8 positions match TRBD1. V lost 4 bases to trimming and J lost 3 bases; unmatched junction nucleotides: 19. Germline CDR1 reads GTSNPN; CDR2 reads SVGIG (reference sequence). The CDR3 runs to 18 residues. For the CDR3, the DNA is TGTGCCTGGACCCCCCGACAGGGGAAGGGGACCCGGTACACTGAAGCTTTCTTT. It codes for CAWTPRQGKGTRYTEAFF.

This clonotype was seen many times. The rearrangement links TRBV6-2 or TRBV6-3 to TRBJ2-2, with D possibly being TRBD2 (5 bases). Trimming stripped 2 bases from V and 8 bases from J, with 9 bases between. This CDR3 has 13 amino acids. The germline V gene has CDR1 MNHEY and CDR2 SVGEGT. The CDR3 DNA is TGTGCCAGCAGTTACCCTGGAGGTGGGGAGCTGTTTTTT. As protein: CASSYPGGGELFF.

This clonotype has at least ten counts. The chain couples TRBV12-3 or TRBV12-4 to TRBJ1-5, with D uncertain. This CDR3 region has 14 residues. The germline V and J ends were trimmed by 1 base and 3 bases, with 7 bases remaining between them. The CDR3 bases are TGTGCCAGCAGTTTAGTTGCCATCAATCAGCCCCAGCATTTT. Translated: CASSLVAINQPQHF.

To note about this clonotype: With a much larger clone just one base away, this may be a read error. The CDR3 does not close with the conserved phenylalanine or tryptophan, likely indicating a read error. CDR3 loop: CASSRQGEVKNIQYL. CDR3 DNA sequence: TGTGCCAGCAGTCGACAGGGGGAAGTCAAAAACATTCAGTACTTA. The rearrangement links TRBV28 to TRBJ2-4, with TRBD1 matching over 9 bases. Germline CDR1 MDHEN, CDR2 SYDVKM. The CDR3 has 15 residues. The J segment lost 3 bases and the V segment lost 5 bases, leaving 5 bases of the junction unmatched.

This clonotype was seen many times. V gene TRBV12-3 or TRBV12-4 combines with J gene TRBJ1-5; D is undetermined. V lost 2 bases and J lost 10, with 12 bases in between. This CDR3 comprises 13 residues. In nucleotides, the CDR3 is TGTGCCAGCAGTTTAACTTCAGGTAATCCCCAGCATTTT. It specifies CASSLTSGNPQHF.

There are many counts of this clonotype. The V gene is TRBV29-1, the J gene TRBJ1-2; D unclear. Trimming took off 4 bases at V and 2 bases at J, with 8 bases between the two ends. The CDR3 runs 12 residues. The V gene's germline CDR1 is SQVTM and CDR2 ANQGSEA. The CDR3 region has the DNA TGCAGCGTTGGGGCACAGAACTATGGCTACACCTTC. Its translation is CSVGAQNYGYTF.

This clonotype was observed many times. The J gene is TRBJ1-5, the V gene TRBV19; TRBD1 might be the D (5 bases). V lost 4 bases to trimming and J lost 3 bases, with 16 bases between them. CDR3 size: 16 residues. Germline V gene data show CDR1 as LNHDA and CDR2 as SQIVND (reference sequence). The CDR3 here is CASSNIEGIFNQPQHF. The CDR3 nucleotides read TGTGCCAGTAGTAATATCGAGGGGATATTCAATCAGCCCCAGCATTTT.